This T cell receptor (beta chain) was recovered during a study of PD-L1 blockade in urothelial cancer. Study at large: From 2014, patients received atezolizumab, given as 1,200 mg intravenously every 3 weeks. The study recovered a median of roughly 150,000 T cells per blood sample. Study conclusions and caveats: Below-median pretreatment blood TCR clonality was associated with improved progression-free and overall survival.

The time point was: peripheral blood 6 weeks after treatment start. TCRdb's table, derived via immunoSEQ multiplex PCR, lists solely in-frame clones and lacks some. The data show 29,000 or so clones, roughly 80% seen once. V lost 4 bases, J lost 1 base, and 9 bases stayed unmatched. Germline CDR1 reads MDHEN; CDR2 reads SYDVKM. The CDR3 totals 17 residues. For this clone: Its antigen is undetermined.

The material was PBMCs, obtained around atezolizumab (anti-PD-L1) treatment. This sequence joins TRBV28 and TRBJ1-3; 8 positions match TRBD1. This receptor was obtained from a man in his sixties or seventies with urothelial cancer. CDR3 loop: CASSSAGQAHSGNTIYF. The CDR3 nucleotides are TGTGCCAGCAGTTCCGCGGGACAGGCGCATTCTGGAAACACCATATATTTT.